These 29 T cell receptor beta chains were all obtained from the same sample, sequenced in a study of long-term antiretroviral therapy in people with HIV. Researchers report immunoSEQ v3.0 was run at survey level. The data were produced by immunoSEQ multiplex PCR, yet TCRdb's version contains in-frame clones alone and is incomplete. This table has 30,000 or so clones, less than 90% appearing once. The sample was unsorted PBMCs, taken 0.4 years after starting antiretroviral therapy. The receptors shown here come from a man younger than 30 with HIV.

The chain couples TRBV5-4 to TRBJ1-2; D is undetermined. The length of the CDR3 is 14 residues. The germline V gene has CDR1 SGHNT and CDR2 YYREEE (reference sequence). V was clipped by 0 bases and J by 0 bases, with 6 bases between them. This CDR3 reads CASSLAGTNYGYTF. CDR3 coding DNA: TGTGCCAGCAGCTTGGCCGGGACTAACTATGGCTACACCTTC. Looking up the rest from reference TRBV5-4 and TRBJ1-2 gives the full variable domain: ETGVTQSPTHLIKTRGQQVTLRCSSQSGHNTVSWYQQALGQGPQFIFQYYREEENGRGNFPPRFSGLQFPNYSSELNVNALELDDSALYLCASSLAGTNYGYTFGSGTRLTVV.

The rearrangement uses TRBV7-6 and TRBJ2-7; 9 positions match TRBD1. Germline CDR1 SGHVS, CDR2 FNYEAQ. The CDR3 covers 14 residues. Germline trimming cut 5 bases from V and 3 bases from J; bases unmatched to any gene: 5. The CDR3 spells CASSPGTGLYEQYF. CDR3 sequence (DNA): TGTGCCAGCAGCCCTGGGACAGGGCTCTACGAGCAGTACTTC.

For the CDR3, the DNA is TGTGCCAGCAGCCCCAGGACTAGCGGAGCCTACGAGCAGTACTTC. Amino acids: CASSPRTSGAYEQYF. V is TRBV2 and J is TRBJ2-7, with TRBD2 matching over 10 bases. V was pared by 6 bases and J by 2 bases, with 7 bases of the junction left unmatched. This CDR3 comprises 15 residues. The V gene's germline CDR1 is SNHLY and CDR2 FYNNEI.

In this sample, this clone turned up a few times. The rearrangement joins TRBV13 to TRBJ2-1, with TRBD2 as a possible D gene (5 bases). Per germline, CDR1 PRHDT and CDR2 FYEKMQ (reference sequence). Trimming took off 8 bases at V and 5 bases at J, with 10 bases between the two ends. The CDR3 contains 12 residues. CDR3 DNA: TGTGCCAGCGTGGGAGCGGACAATGAGCAGTTCTTC. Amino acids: CASVGADNEQFF.

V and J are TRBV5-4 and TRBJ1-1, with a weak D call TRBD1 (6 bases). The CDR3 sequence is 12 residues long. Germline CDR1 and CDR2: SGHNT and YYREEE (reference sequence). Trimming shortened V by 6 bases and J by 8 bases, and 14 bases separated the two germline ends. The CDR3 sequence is CASTGTGTEAFF. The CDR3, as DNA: TGTGCCAGCACTGGAACGGGGACAGAAGCTTTCTTT.

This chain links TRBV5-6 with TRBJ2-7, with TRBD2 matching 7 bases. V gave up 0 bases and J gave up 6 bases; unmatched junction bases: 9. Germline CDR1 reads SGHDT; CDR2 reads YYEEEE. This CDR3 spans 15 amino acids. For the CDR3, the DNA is TGTGCCAGCAGCTTGGCCATCCGGGAGGAGGCCGAGCAGTACTTC. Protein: CASSLAIREEAEQYF.

CDR3 DNA sequence: TGTGCCAGCAGCGTAGACTTCGGTGGGGAGCTGTTTTTT. Protein sequence: CASSVDFGGELFF. This chain joins TRBV9 and TRBJ2-2; D is uncertain. CDR1 and CDR2 (germline): SGDLS, YYNGEE. The CDR3 sequence is 13 residues long. The V end was cut by 0 bases, the J end by 8 bases, with 8 bases between.

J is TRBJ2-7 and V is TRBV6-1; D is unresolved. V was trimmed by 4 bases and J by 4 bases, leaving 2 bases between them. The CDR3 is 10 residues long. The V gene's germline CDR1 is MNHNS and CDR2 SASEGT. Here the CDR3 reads CASSAYEQYF. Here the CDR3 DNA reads TGTGCCAGCAGTGCATACGAGCAGTACTTC.

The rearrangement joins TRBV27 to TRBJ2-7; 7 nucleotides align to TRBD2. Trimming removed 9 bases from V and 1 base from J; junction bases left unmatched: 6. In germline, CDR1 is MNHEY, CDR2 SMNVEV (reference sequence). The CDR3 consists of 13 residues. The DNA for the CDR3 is TGTGCCAGTAGACCTAGCGGATCCTACGAGCAGTACTTC. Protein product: CASRPSGSYEQYF.

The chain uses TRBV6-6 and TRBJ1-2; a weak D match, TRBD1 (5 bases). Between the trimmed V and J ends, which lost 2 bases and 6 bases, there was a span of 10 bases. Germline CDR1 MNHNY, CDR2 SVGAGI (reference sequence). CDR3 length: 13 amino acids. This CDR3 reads CASSYAQDDGYTF. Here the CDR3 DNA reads TGTGCCAGCAGTTACGCACAGGACGATGGCTACACCTTC.

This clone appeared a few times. This chain's CDR3 is CASRLGNQREDSGELFF. The CDR3 DNA is TGTGCAAGTCGCTTAGGGAACCAGCGGGAGGATAGCGGGGAGCTGTTTTTT. This chain connects TRBV12-2 to TRBJ2-2; TRBD2, as called in the table, went unchecked against the DNA. TRBV12-2 counts as a pseudogene. The CDR3 totals 17 residues.

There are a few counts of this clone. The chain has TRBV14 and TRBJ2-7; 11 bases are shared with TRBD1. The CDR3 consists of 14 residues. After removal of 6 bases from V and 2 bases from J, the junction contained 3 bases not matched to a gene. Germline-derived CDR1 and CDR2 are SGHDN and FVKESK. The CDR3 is CASRGQGAPYEQYF. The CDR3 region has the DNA TGTGCCAGCAGAGGACAGGGGGCTCCCTACGAGCAGTACTTC. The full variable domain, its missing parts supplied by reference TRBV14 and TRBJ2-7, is EAGVTQFPSHSVIEKGQTVTLRCDPISGHDNLYWYRRVMGKEIKFLLHFVKESKQDESGMPNNRFLAERTGGTYSTLKVQPAELEDSGVYFCASRGQGAPYEQYFGPGTRLTVT.

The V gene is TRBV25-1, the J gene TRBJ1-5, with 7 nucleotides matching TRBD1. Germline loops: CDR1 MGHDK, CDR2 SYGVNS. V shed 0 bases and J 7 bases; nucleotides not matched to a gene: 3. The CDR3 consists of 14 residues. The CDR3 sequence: CASSEYRGDQPQHF. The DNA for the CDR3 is TGTGCCAGCAGTGAATACAGGGGGGACCAGCCCCAGCATTTT.

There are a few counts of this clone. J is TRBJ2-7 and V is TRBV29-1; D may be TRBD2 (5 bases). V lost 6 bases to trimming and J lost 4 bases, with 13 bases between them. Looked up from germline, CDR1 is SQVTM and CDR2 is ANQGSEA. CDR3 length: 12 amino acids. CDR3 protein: CSVQEGMYEQYF. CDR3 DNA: TGCAGCGTCCAAGAGGGTATGTACGAGCAGTACTTC.

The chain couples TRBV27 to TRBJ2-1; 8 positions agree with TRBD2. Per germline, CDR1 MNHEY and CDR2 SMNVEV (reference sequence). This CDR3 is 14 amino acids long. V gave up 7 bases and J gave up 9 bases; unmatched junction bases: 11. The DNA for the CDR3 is TGTGCCAGCATACCGAGCGGGAGTGGACTTGAGCAGTTCTTC. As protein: CASIPSGSGLEQFF.

The DNA for the CDR3 is TGTGCCAGCAGCCCATCGGGGATTTCGGGAAACTATGGCTACACCTTC. It translates to CASSPSGISGNYGYTF. V is TRBV9 and J is TRBJ1-2; D gene unclear. Between the trimmed V and J ends, which lost 4 bases and 2 bases, there was a span of 18 bases. The length of the CDR3 is 16 residues. Germline assignment: CDR1 SGDLS and CDR2 YYNGEE.

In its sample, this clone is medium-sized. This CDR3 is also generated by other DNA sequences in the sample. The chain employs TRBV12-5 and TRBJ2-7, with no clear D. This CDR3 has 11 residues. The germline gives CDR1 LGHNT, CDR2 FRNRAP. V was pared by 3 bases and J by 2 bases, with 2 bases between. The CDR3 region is CASGFAYEQYF. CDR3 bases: TGTGCTAGTGGTTTTGCCTACGAGCAGTACTTC.

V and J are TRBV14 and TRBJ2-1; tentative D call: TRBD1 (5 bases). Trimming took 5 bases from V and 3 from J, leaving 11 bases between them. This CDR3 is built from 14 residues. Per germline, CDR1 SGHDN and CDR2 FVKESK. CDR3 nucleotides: TGTGCCAGCAGCGCACGGACAAACTACAATGAGCAGTTCTTC. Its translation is CASSARTNYNEQFF.

Written as DNA, the CDR3 is TGTGCCAGCAGTTCGACAGGGTACACTGAAGCTTTCTTT. Its protein is CASSSTGYTEAFF. The rearrangement links TRBV6-6 to TRBJ1-1; 7 bases agree with TRBD1. Per the germline V gene, CDR1 is MNHNY and CDR2 is SVGAGI (reference sequence). There are 13 residues in the CDR3. V lost 4 bases, J lost 3 bases, and 2 bases stayed unmatched.

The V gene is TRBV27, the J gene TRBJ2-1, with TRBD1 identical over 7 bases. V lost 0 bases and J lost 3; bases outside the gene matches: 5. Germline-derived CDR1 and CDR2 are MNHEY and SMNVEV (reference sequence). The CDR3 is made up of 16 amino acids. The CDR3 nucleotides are TGTGCCAGCAGTTTATCGGAACAGGGGAGCTACAATGAGCAGTTCTTC. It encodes CASSLSEQGSYNEQFF.

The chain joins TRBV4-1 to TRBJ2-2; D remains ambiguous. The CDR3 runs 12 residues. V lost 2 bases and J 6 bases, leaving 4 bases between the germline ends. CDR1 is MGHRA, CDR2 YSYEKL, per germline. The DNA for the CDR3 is TGCGCCAGCAGCCAATTGCCCGGGGAGCTGTTTTTT. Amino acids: CASSQLPGELFF.

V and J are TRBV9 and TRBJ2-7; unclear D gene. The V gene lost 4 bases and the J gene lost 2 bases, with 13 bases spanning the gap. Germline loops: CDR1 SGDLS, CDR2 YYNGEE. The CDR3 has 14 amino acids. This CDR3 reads CASSLASGPYEQYF. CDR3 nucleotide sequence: TGTGCCAGCAGCCTGGCGAGTGGGCCCTACGAGCAGTACTTC.

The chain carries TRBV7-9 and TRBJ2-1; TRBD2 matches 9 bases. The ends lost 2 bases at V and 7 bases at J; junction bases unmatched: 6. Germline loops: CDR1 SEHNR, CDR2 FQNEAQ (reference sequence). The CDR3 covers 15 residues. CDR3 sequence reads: CASSLRASGENEQFF. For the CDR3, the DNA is TGTGCCAGCAGCTTACGGGCTAGCGGGGAAAATGAGCAGTTCTTC. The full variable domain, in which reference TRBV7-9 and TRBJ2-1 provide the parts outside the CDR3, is DTGVSQNPRHKITKRGQNVTFRCDPISEHNRLYWYRQTLGQGPEFLTYFQNEAQLEKSRLLSDRFSAERPKGSFSTLEIQRTEQGDSAMYLCASSLRASGENEQFFGPGTRLTVL.

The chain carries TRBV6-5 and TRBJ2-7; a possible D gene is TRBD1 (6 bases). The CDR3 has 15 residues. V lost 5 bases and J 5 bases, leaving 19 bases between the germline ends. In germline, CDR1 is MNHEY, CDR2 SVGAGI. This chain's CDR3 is CASSGQAGAGDEQYF. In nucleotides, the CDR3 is TGTGCCAGCAGTGGCCAGGCAGGGGCAGGGGACGAGCAGTACTTC.

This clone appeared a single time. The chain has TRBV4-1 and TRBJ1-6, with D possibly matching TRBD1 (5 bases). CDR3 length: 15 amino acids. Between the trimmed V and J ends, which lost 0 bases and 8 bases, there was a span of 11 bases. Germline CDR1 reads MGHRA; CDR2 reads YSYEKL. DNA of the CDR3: TGCGCCAGCAGCCAAGACGCCAGGGAAGATTCACCCCTCCACTTT. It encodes CASSQDAREDSPLHF.

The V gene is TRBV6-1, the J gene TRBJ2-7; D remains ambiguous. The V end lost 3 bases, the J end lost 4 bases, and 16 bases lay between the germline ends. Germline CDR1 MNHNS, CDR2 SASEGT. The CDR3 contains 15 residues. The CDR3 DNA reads TGTGCCAGCAGTGACCCGGCAATTTTATTTTACGAGCAGTACTTC. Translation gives CASSDPAILFYEQYF.

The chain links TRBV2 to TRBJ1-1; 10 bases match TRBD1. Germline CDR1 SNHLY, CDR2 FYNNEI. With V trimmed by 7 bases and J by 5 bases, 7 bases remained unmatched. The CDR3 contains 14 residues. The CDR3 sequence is CASIRRQGATEAFF. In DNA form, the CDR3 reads TGTGCCAGCATCAGAAGACAGGGGGCGACTGAAGCTTTCTTT. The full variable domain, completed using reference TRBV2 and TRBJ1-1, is EPEVTQTPSHQVTQMGQEVILRCVPISNHLYFYWYRQILGQKVEFLVSFYNNEISEKSEIFDDQFSVERPDGSNFTLKIRSTKLEDSAMYFCASIRRQGATEAFFGQGTRLTVV.

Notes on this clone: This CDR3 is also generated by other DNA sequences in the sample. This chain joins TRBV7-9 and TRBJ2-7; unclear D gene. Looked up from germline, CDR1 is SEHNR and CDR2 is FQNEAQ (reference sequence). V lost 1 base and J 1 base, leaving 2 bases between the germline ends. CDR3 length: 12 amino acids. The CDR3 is CASSLGSYEQYF. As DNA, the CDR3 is TGTGCCAGCAGCTTAGGGTCCTACGAGCAGTACTTC.

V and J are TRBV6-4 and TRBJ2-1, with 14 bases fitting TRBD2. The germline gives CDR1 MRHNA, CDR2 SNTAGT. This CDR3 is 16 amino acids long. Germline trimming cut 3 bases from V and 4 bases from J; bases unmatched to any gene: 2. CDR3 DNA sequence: TGTGCCAGCAGTGAGACTAGCGGGGGGGAATACAATGAGCAGTTCTTC. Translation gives CASSETSGGEYNEQFF.